The next 7 T cell receptor beta chains were all read from a single sample in a study of T cells in localized non-small cell lung cancer. Clones were sequenced by immunoSEQ multiplex PCR, and TCRdb holds only the in-frame ones, with some missing. The table lists over 40,000 clones, around 87% of them singletons. The material sequenced was peripheral blood, taken before any cancer treatment. These receptors all stem from a woman aged 18-50 years with stage III lung adenocarcinoma.

The J gene is TRBJ2-1, the V gene TRBV11-2; D is uncertain. The V gene's germline CDR1 is SGHAT and CDR2 FQNNGV. The CDR3 is made up of 15 amino acids. V was pared by 1 base and J by 5 bases, with 12 bases between. CDR3 residues: CASSLAGPFNNEQFF. The CDR3 region has the DNA TGTGCCAGCAGCTTAGCAGGCCCGTTTAACAATGAGCAGTTCTTC.

V usage is TRBV29-1 and J usage is TRBJ2-3; D is unresolved. The V gene's germline CDR1 is SQVTM and CDR2 ANQGSEA. This CDR3 is 12 amino acids long. The V gene lost 6 bases and the J gene lost 4 bases, with 11 bases spanning the gap. CDR3 nucleotides: TGCAGCGTATGGTACGGACCAGATACGCAGTATTTT. Amino acids: CSVWYGPDTQYF.

The J gene is TRBJ1-4, the V gene TRBV7-9; D call uncertain. Germline loops: CDR1 SEHNR, CDR2 FQNEAQ (reference sequence). Trimming took 5 bases from V and 6 from J, leaving 10 bases between them. The CDR3 has 13 residues. CDR3 protein: CASSPTKYEKLFF. The CDR3 DNA is TGTGCCAGCAGCCCCACAAAGTATGAAAAACTGTTTTTT.

V and J are TRBV2 and TRBJ1-5, with 7 nucleotides matching TRBD1. CDR3 length: 14 residues. Unmatched junction bases numbered 5, after V lost 3 bases and J lost 6 bases. Looked up from germline, CDR1 is SNHLY and CDR2 is FYNNEI. DNA of the CDR3: TGTGCCAGCAGTGATGCTACAGGGGCTCAGCCCCAGCATTTT. This gives the protein CASSDATGAQPQHF.

This clone was counted a single time. The chain recombines TRBV7-9 with TRBJ2-5, with D perhaps TRBD2 (5 bases). The CDR3 is 15 residues long. V lost 5 bases and J lost 1, with 14 bases in between. CDR1 is SEHNR and CDR2 is FQNEAQ in the germline V gene (reference sequence). This chain's CDR3 is CASSRQTGIQETQYF. The CDR3 DNA reads as TGTGCCAGCAGCCGCCAGACGGGGATCCAAGAGACCCAGTACTTC.

This chain links TRBV29-1 with TRBJ2-6; D call uncertain. Germline values: CDR1 SQVTM, CDR2 ANQGSEA. V lost 6 bases and J 0 bases, leaving 3 bases between the germline ends. CDR3 size: 12 residues. The CDR3: CSVTSGANVLTF. The CDR3 DNA reads as TGCAGCGTGACCTCTGGGGCCAACGTCCTGACTTTC.

The J gene is TRBJ2-5, the V gene TRBV13; D possibly uses TRBD1 or TRBD2 (5 bases each). V was pared by 5 bases and J by 3 bases, with 10 bases between. The CDR3 covers 13 residues. In germline, CDR1 is PRHDT, CDR2 FYEKMQ (reference sequence). CDR3 sequence (DNA): TGTGCCAGCAGCCCGGGACGGAAAGAGACCCAGTACTTC. Translating gives CASSPGRKETQYF.